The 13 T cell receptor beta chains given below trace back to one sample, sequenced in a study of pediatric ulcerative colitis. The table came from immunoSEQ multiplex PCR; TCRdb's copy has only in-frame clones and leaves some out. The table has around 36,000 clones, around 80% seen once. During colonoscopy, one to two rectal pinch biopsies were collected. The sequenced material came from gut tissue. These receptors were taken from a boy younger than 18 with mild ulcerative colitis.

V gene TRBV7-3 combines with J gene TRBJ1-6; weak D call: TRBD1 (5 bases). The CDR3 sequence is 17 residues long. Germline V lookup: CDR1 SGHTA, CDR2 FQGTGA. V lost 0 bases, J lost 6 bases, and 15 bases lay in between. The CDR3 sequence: CASSLTGVGRSNSPLHF. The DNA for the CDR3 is TGTGCCAGCAGCTTAACAGGGGTGGGGCGATCTAATTCACCCCTCCACTTT.

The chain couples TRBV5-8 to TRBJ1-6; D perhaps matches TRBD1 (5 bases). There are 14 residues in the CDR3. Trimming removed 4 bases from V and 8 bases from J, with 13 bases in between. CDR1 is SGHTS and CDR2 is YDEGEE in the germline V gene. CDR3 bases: TGTGCCAGCAGCCCCGGGACGGTAGATTCACCCCTCCACTTT. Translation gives CASSPGTVDSPLHF.

The CDR3 DNA reads as TGCGCCAGCAGCCCGTCCGGGGGGCGGGCTTCACCCCTCCACTTT. The encoded protein is CASSPSGGRASPLHF. V usage is TRBV5-1 and J usage is TRBJ1-6, with a weak D call TRBD1 (6 bases). V lost 4 bases and J lost 9, with 17 bases in between. The CDR3 is 15 amino acids. CDR1 and CDR2 (germline): SGHRS, YFSETQ.

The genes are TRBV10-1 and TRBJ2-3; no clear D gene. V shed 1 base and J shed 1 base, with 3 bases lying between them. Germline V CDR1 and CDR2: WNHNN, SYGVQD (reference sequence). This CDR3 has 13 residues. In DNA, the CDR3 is TGCGCCAGCAGTGAGTTGCGCACAGATACGCAGTATTTT. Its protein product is CASSELRTDTQYF.

The CDR3 region has the DNA TGTGCCAGCAGCCCGGGCGGGGGGACACCTAACTATGGCTACACCTTC. Translation: CASSPGGGTPNYGYTF. The chain links TRBV5-4 to TRBJ1-2, with TRBD1 as a possible D gene (6 bases). Germline CDR1 is SGHNT and CDR2 is YYREEE (reference sequence). V lost 4 bases and J lost 0, with 16 bases in between. This CDR3 region has 16 residues.

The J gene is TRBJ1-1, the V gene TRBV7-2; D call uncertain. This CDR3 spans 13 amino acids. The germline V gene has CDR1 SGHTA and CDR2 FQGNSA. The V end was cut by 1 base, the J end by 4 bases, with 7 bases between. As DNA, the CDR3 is TGTGCCAGCAGCTTAGGAGCGGGCACTGAAGCTTTCTTT. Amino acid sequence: CASSLGAGTEAFF.

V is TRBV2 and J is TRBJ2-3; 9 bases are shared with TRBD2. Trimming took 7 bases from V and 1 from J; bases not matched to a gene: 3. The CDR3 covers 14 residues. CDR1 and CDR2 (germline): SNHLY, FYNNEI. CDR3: CASKERGGTDTQYF. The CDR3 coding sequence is TGTGCCAGCAAAGAGCGGGGGGGCACAGATACGCAGTATTTT.

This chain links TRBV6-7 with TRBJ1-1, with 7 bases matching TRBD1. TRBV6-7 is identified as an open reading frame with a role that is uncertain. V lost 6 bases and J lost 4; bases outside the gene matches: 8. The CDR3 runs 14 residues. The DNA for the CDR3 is TGTGCCAGCAGACCTCTGAACAGGGGCACTGAAGCTTTCTTT. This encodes CASRPLNRGTEAFF.

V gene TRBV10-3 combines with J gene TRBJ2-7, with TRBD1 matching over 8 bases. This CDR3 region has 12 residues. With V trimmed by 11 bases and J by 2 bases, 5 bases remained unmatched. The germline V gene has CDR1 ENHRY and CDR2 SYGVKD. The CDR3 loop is CAGGTGTYEQYF. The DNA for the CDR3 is TGTGCCGGAGGGACAGGCACCTACGAGCAGTACTTC.

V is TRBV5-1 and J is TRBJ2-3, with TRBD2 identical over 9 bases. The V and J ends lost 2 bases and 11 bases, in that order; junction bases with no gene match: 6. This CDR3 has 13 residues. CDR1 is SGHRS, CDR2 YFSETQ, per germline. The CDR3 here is CASSLGGGDEQYF. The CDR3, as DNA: TGCGCCAGCAGCTTAGGCGGGGGGGACGAGCAGTATTTT.

The CDR3: CASSGGTEAFF. The CDR3 DNA sequence: TGCGCCAGCAGTGGGGGGACTGAAGCTTTCTTT. This chain uses TRBV5-1 with TRBJ1-1; D might be TRBD1 (5 bases). The CDR3 totals 11 residues. With 5 bases removed from V and 5 bases from J, the gap between germline ends came to 7 bases. CDR1 and CDR2 from the germline V gene are SGHRS and YFSETQ.

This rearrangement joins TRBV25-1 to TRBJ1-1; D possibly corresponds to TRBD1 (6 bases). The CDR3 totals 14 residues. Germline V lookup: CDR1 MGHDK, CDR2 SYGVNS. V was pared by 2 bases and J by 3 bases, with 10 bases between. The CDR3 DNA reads TGTGCCAGCAGTGAAGGGGGCGGGTACACTGAAGCTTTCTTT. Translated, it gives CASSEGGGYTEAFF.

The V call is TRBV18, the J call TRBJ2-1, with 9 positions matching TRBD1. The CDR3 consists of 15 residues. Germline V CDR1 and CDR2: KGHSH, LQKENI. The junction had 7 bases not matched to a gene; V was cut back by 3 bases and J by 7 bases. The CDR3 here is CASSPGTGRKNEQFF. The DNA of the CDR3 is TGTGCCAGCTCACCTGGGACAGGGAGAAAAAATGAGCAGTTCTTC.